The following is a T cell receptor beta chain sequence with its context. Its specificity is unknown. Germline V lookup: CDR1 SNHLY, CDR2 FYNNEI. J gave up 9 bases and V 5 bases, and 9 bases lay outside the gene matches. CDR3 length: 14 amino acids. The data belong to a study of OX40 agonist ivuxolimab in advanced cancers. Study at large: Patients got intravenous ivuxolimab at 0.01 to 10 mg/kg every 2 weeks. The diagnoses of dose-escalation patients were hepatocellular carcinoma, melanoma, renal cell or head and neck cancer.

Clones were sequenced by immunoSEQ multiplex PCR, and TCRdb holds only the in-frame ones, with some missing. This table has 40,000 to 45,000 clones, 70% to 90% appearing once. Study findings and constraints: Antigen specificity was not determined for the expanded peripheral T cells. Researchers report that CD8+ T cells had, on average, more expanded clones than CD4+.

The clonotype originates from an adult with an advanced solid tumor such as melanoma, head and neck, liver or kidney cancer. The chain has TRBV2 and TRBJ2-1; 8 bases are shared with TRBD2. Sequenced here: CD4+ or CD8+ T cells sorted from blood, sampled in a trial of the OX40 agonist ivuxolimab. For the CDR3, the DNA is TGTGCCAGCAGTTCTCAGCGGGAGAGTGTTGAGCAGTTCTTC. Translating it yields CASSSQRESVEQFF.